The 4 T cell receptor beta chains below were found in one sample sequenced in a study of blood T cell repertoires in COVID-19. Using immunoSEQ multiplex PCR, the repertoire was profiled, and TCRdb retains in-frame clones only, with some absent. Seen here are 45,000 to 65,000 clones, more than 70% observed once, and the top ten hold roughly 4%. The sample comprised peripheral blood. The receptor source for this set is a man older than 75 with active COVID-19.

The CDR3 DNA follows: TGTGCCAGCAGTTATAGGTGGACAGGTGATACTGAAGCTTTCTTT. This sequence encodes CASSYRWTGDTEAFF. This sequence joins TRBV6-5 and TRBJ1-1, with 7 bases fitting TRBD1. After removal of 3 bases from V and 5 bases from J, the junction contained 9 bases not matched to a gene. CDR1 and CDR2 (germline): MNHEY, SVGAGI. There are 15 residues in the CDR3.

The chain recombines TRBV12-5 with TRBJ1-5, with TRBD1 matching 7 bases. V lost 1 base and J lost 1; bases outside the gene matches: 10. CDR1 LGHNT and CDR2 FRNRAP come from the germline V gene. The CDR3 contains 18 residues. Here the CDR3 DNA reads TGTGCTAGTGGTTTGGGGCTCGGGACAGCGGTAAGCAATCAGCCCCAGCATTTT. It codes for CASGLGLGTAVSNQPQHF.

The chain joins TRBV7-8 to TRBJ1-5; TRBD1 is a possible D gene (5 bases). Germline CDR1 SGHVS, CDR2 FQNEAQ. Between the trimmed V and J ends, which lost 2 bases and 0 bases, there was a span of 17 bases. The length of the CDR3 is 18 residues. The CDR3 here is CASSLSMGGTFSNQPQHF. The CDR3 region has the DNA TGTGCCAGCAGCTTAAGTATGGGGGGGACCTTTAGCAATCAGCCCCAGCATTTT.

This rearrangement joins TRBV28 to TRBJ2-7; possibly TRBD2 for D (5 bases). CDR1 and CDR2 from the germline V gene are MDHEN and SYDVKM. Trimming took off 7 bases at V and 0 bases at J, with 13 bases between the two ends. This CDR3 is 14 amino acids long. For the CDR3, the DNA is TGTGCCAGCACCTTGGTAGCGCTCTCCTACGAGCAGTACTTC. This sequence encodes CASTLVALSYEQYF.